These 7 T cell receptor beta chains share one sample of origin, sequenced in a study of CD8+CD57+ T cells in acquired aplastic anemia. Genomic DNA provided the template from which TCR beta VDJ and CDR3 profiles were obtained. TCRdb redid the calling of the reads with MiXCR, one entry per CDR3 protein. The data hold about 160,000 distinct CDR3 sequences, with approximately 44% observed a single time. The sequenced sample consisted of sorted CD4+, CD8+, or CD8+CD57+ T cells (not recorded which) from PBMCs. Receptors were obtained from a human donor in good health.

The sample holds many counts of this clonotype. This sequence joins TRBV10-3 and TRBJ2-1; 12 bases fit TRBD2. V dropped 6 bases and J dropped 2; count of bases not matched to a gene: 2. This CDR3 has 15 amino acids. CDR1 is ENHRY, CDR2 SYGVKD, per germline. The CDR3 loop reads CAISPSGGAYNEQFF. CDR3 sequence (DNA): TGTGCCATCAGCCCTAGCGGGGGGGCCTACAATGAGCAGTTCTTC.

On this clonotype: The junction and the germline gene differ at one end; a read error may be behind it. The V and J genes are TRBV25-1 and TRBJ1-2, with D unclear. The CDR3 is 11 amino acids. The germline V gene encodes CDR1 MGHDK and CDR2 SYGVNS. The CDR3 sequence: CASDHNYGYAF. CDR3 in DNA: TGTGCCAGCGACCACAACTATGGCTACGCCTTC.

Only a few counts were recorded for this clonotype. Its ends do not fully match the called genes, so a read error is possible. The V call is TRBV6-5, the J call TRBJ1-1; D not certain. This CDR3 comprises 11 residues. Germline V CDR1 and CDR2: MNHEY, SVGAGI. In DNA form, the CDR3 reads TGTGCCAGCAGTTCAACGACGATGACTCTCTTT. This codes for CASSSTTMTLF.

V gene TRBV27 combines with J gene TRBJ1-2, with D uncertain. V lost 5 bases and J 8 bases, leaving 12 bases between the germline ends. The germline V gene encodes CDR1 MNHEY and CDR2 SMNVEV (reference sequence). The CDR3 is made up of 12 amino acids. CDR3 sequence reads: CASSAAGGGYTF. CDR3 nucleotide sequence: TGTGCCAGCAGTGCTGCGGGCGGGGGCTACACCTTC.

This clonotype turned up a few times. This chain connects TRBV7-6 to TRBJ1-2; tentative D call: TRBD1 (5 bases). Germline V gene lookup returns CDR1 SGHVS and CDR2 FNYEAQ. The length of the CDR3 is 12 residues. V lost 5 bases to trimming and J lost 5 bases, with 9 bases between them. CDR3 sequence: CASSTDSYGYTF. CDR3 DNA sequence: TGTGCCAGCAGCACAGACAGTTATGGCTACACCTTC. Full variable domain (outside the CDR3, taken from reference TRBV7-6 and TRBJ1-2): GAGVSQSPRYKVTKRGQDVALRCDPISGHVSLYWYRQALGQGPEFLTYFNYEAQQDKSGLPNDRFSAERPEGSISTLTIQRTEQRDSAMYRCASSTDSYGYTFGSGTRLTVV.

This chain joins TRBV12-3 or TRBV12-4 and TRBJ2-1; 7 bases line up with TRBD2. The junction had 5 bases not matched to a gene; V was cut back by 2 bases and J by 4 bases. CDR3 length: 15 residues. CDR3 coding DNA: TGTGCCAGCAGTTTATTGGGGGGGGGGTACAATGAGCAGTTCTTC. Residues: CASSLLGGGYNEQFF.

This clonotype was counted at least ten times. The chain carries TRBV10-3 and TRBJ1-1; 7 bases are a match to TRBD1. In germline, CDR1 is ENHRY, CDR2 SYGVKD. V gave up 10 bases and J gave up 0 bases; unmatched junction bases: 11. The length of the CDR3 is 15 residues. Here the CDR3 reads CATRQGHSMNTEAFF. CDR3 nucleotide sequence: TGTGCCACCAGACAGGGACATAGCATGAACACTGAAGCTTTCTTT.